These 30 T cell receptor beta chains were sequenced from one sample in a study of blood T cell repertoires in COVID-19. Clones were sequenced by immunoSEQ multiplex PCR, and TCRdb holds only the in-frame ones, with some missing. The sample consists of fewer than 350,000 clones, approximately 90% of them appearing once. The sample consisted of PBMCs or T cells enriched from blood (not recorded which). The origin of the receptors is a woman aged 35 to 49 who had recovered from COVID-19.

In DNA, the CDR3 is TGTGCCAGCTCACTCCGCACACAGGGAAAAAACATTCAGTACTTC. Protein: CASSLRTQGKNIQYF. This sequence joins TRBV18 and TRBJ2-4, with D possibly being TRBD1 (6 bases). The germline V gene has CDR1 KGHSH and CDR2 LQKENI. V shed 4 bases and J shed 4 bases, with 14 bases lying between them. The CDR3 runs to 15 residues.

The V and J genes are TRBV5-5 and TRBJ1-5, with D perhaps matching TRBD1 (5 bases). Germline V gene lookup returns CDR1 SGHKS and CDR2 YYEKEE (reference sequence). Trimming stripped 1 base from V and 1 base from J, with 12 bases between. CDR3 length equals 16 residues. CDR3 amino acids: CASSLSAGGSNQPQHF. The CDR3 nucleotides read TGTGCCAGCAGCTTGAGTGCGGGGGGGAGCAATCAGCCCCAGCATTTT.

The chain is built from TRBV6-1 and TRBJ2-3; a possible D gene is TRBD2 (6 bases). V lost 7 bases and J 4 bases, leaving 18 bases between the germline ends. Germline CDR1 MNHNS, CDR2 SASEGT. The CDR3 sequence is 15 residues long. CDR3 protein: CASITSGVGPDTQYF. The CDR3 DNA sequence: TGTGCCAGCATAACTTCGGGAGTAGGCCCAGATACGCAGTATTTT.

This chain links TRBV18 with TRBJ2-7, with 12 positions matching TRBD1. In germline, CDR1 is KGHSH, CDR2 LQKENI. J was trimmed by 5 bases and V by 4 bases; bases with no gene match: 9. There are 16 residues in the CDR3. Here the CDR3 DNA reads TGTGCCAGCTCACTCGGGACAGGGGGCGGTAGGGACGAGCAGTACTTC. It encodes CASSLGTGGGRDEQYF.

The J gene is TRBJ1-3, the V gene TRBV18; maybe TRBD1 (6 bases). Germline V gene data show CDR1 as KGHSH and CDR2 as LQKENI. Trimming cost V 3 bases and J 0 bases, with 12 bases left between them. The CDR3 is 16 residues long. The chain's CDR3 is CASSPGTPDSGNTIYF. In DNA, the CDR3 is TGTGCCAGCTCACCGGGGACACCGGACTCTGGAAACACCATATATTTT.

CDR3 coding DNA: TGTGCCAGCAGCTCGGACAGCTATGGCTACACCTTC. Translated: CASSSDSYGYTF. V is TRBV5-4 and J is TRBJ1-2, with a tentative D call TRBD1 (6 bases). CDR3 size: 12 residues. The germline gives CDR1 SGHNT, CDR2 YYREEE (reference sequence). V dropped 3 bases and J dropped 4 bases, with 7 bases sitting between them. The variable domain in full, completed from reference TRBV5-4 and TRBJ1-2, reads ETGVTQSPTHLIKTRGQQVTLRCSSQSGHNTVSWYQQALGQGPQFIFQYYREEENGRGNFPPRFSGLQFPNYSSELNVNALELDDSALYLCASSSDSYGYTFGSGTRLTVV.

In the case of this clone: This CDR3 is also generated by other DNA sequences in the sample. This chain links TRBV19 with TRBJ2-7, with TRBD1 matching 8 bases. V lost 5 bases to trimming and J lost 3 bases; unmatched junction nucleotides: 3. The CDR3 has 13 amino acids. The germline CDR1 and CDR2 sequences are LNHDA and SQIVND (reference sequence). CDR3 DNA: TGTGCCAGTAGTTGGACAGGGAACTACGAGCAGTACTTC. Protein sequence: CASSWTGNYEQYF. Full variable domain (remainder filled in from reference TRBV19 and TRBJ2-7): DGGITQSPKYLFRKEGQNVTLSCEQNLNHDAMYWYRQDPGQGLRLIYYSQIVNDFQKGDIAEGYSVSREKKESFPLTVTSAQKNPTAFYLCASSWTGNYEQYFGPGTRLTVT.

The genes are TRBV7-2 and TRBJ2-2; D gene uncertain. This CDR3 comprises 13 residues. Trimming left V 6 bases short and J 1 base short, with 6 bases between. The germline V gene has CDR1 SGHTA and CDR2 FQGNSA. The CDR3 sequence: CASSFKNTGELFF. CDR3 nucleotides: TGTGCCAGCAGTTTCAAGAACACCGGGGAGCTGTTTTTT.

This clone was seen only once. The rearrangement joins TRBV7-3 to TRBJ2-1, with 9 bases aligning to TRBD2. The germline V gene encodes CDR1 SGHTA and CDR2 FQGTGA. Trimming at V came to 5 bases and at J to 3 bases, leaving 5 bases not matched to a gene. The CDR3 is 15 amino acids. The CDR3 region has the DNA TGTGCCAGCAGCACCGGGACTAGCAGCTACAATGAGCAGTTCTTC. Its protein is CASSTGTSSYNEQFF.

The chain uses TRBV3-1 (or the pseudogene TRBV3-2) and TRBJ1-5; TRBD1 might be the D (5 bases). The CDR3 runs 13 residues. V lost 4 bases to trimming and J lost 6 bases, with 10 bases between them. Germline CDR1 LGHDT, CDR2 YNNKEL (reference sequence). CDR3 bases: TGTGCCAGCAGCCTCGGGAGGGGTCAGCCCCAGCATTTT. It is translated as CASSLGRGQPQHF.

This chain connects TRBV4-1 to TRBJ2-1; a weak D match, TRBD2 (7 bases). Trimming took 6 bases from V and 5 from J, leaving 17 bases between them. The length of the CDR3 is 15 residues. The V gene's germline CDR1 is MGHRA and CDR2 YSYEKL. CDR3 nucleotides: TGCGCCAGCAGAAAGATCGGGGGGCAGGACAATGAGCAGTTCTTC. This gives the protein CASRKIGGQDNEQFF.

This chain uses TRBV3-1 (or the pseudogene TRBV3-2) with TRBJ1-2, with TRBD1 matching 7 bases. There are 14 residues in the CDR3. V shed 4 bases, J shed 6 bases, and the junction held 8 bases outside the gene matches. Germline CDR1 LGHDT, CDR2 YNNKEL (reference sequence). CDR3 in DNA: TGTGCCAGCAGCCGCTCCGGGACAGTCCATGGCTACACCTTC. Translation: CASSRSGTVHGYTF.

This clone was detected only once. The chain couples TRBV10-3 to TRBJ2-3; D possibly corresponds to TRBD2 (6 bases). V lost 10 bases and J lost 1, with 18 bases in between. CDR1 is ENHRY, CDR2 SYGVKD, per germline. The CDR3 has 15 amino acids. CDR3 nucleotides: TGTGCCACCAGCCATCCAGAGCGGGGCACAGATACGCAGTATTTT. It yields the protein CATSHPERGTDTQYF.

The V call is TRBV6-5, the J call TRBJ2-5; tentatively, D is TRBD1 (5 bases). The CDR3 contains 15 residues. V lost 0 bases and J lost 1, with 9 bases in between. Germline V gives CDR1 MNHEY, CDR2 SVGAGI. The CDR3 protein is CASSYSMGPQETQYF. The CDR3 bases are TGTGCCAGCAGTTACTCGATGGGGCCCCAAGAGACCCAGTACTTC.

The V call is TRBV6-4, the J call TRBJ2-1; 8 bases align to TRBD2. V lost 6 bases, J lost 7 bases, and 26 bases stayed unmatched. CDR1 and CDR2 from the germline V gene are MRHNA and SNTAGT. This CDR3 contains 20 residues. The CDR3 region is CASRVGLAPPLKKGRNEQFF. In nucleotides, the CDR3 is TGTGCCAGCAGAGTTGGACTAGCCCCTCCTTTAAAAAAGGGTAGGAATGAGCAGTTCTTC.

The chain recombines TRBV24-1 with TRBJ1-3, with 8 bases identical to TRBD1. The CDR3 runs 15 residues. Germline CDR1 KGHDR, CDR2 SFDVKD. J gave up 0 bases and V 7 bases, and 4 bases lay outside the gene matches. CDR3 DNA: TGTGCCACCAGCGGGACAGGAACCTCTGGAAACACCATATATTTT. Encoded protein: CATSGTGTSGNTIYF.

This chain joins TRBV7-9 and TRBJ2-5, with 11 bases lining up with TRBD2. This CDR3 comprises 15 residues. The germline gives CDR1 SEHNR, CDR2 FQNEAQ (reference sequence). The V segment lost 1 base and the J segment 5 bases; nucleotides outside the gene matches: 3. CDR3 sequence reads: CASSLGVAGGETQYF. The CDR3 DNA reads TGTGCCAGCAGCTTAGGCGTAGCGGGAGGGGAGACCCAGTACTTC.

The chain employs TRBV5-1 and TRBJ2-7, with 7 bases fitting TRBD2. The junction had 2 bases not matched to a gene; V was cut back by 2 bases and J by 3 bases. The germline V gene has CDR1 SGHRS and CDR2 YFSETQ. CDR3 length: 13 residues. The CDR3 loop is CASSFLADYEQYF. CDR3 nucleotide sequence: TGCGCCAGCAGCTTCCTAGCGGACTACGAGCAGTACTTC.

V gene TRBV24-1 combines with J gene TRBJ2-1, with 10 nucleotides matching TRBD1. CDR3 size: 14 residues. In germline, CDR1 is KGHDR, CDR2 SFDVKD. The V segment lost 7 bases and the J segment 6 bases; nucleotides outside the gene matches: 5. The CDR3 reads CATSPGQGSNEQFF. Written as DNA, the CDR3 is TGTGCCACCAGCCCGGGACAGGGGTCCAATGAGCAGTTCTTC.

Remarks on this clone: A read error may account for a junction end that differs from germline. This chain joins TRBV7-7 and TRBJ2-5, with 12 bases identical to TRBD1. The CDR3 consists of 16 residues. Germline CDR1 is SSHAT and CDR2 is FNYEAQ (reference sequence). CDR3 in amino acids: CASSLGGQGAVETQYF. In DNA form, the CDR3 reads TGTGCTAGCAGCTTAGGGGGACAGGGGGCCGTAGAGACCCAGTACTTC.

This clone was found once. The chain employs TRBV19 and TRBJ1-1; tentative D call: TRBD1 (5 bases). The V gene lost 5 bases and the J gene lost 3 bases, with 10 bases spanning the gap. Germline-derived CDR1 and CDR2 are LNHDA and SQIVND (reference sequence). CDR3 length equals 13 residues. The CDR3: CASSFTGDTEAFF. The CDR3 bases are TGTGCCAGTAGTTTTACGGGGGACACTGAAGCTTTCTTT. The whole variable domain, filled in from reference TRBV19 and TRBJ1-1, reads DGGITQSPKYLFRKEGQNVTLSCEQNLNHDAMYWYRQDPGQGLRLIYYSQIVNDFQKGDIAEGYSVSREKKESFPLTVTSAQKNPTAFYLCASSFTGDTEAFFGQGTRLTVV.

The chain has TRBV9 and TRBJ2-3; 11 bases line up with TRBD1. This CDR3 contains 17 residues. CDR1 is SGDLS, CDR2 YYNGEE, per germline. J lost 3 bases, V lost 3 bases, and 9 bases had no gene match. DNA of the CDR3: TGTGCCAGCAGCGCCTCCCCCGGGACAGGGGGAACAGATACGCAGTATTTT. The encoded protein is CASSASPGTGGTDTQYF. Variable domain in full (rest from reference TRBV9 and TRBJ2-3): DSGVTQTPKHLITATGQRVTLRCSPRSGDLSVYWYQQSLDQGLQFLIQYYNGEERAKGNILERFSAQQFPDLHSELNLSSLELGDSALYFCASSASPGTGGTDTQYFGPGTRLTVL.

This chain joins TRBV10-3 and TRBJ2-7; TRBD2 aligns across 14 bases. CDR3 size: 17 residues. CDR1 and CDR2 (germline): ENHRY, SYGVKD. Losses at the gene ends were 3 bases for V and 3 bases for J; bases not matched to a gene: 7. The CDR3 DNA sequence: TGTGCCATCAGTGAAAGGGGACTAGCGGGGGTACTCTACGAGCAGTACTTC. Its translation: CAISERGLAGVLYEQYF.

Note on this clone: One junction end disagrees with the germline gene, perhaps due to a read error. The V call is TRBV7-7, the J call TRBJ2-2; TRBD1 might be the D (7 bases). This CDR3 spans 15 amino acids. The germline V gene has CDR1 SSHAT and CDR2 FNYEAQ (reference sequence). CDR3 nucleotides: TGTGCTAGCAGCCTCCAGGGGGGCAACACCGGGGAGCTGTTTTTT. This encodes CASSLQGGNTGELFF.

The CDR3 here is CASSQVSGLYGYTF. The CDR3, as DNA: TGTGCCAGCAGCCAAGTAAGCGGACTCTATGGCTACACCTTC. This chain connects TRBV4-2 to TRBJ1-2, with D hard to call. Trimming cost V 1 base and J 4 bases, with 10 bases left between them. The CDR3 loop spans 14 amino acids. Germline V gene data show CDR1 as LGHNA and CDR2 as YNFKEQ.

This clone is a singleton in its sample. The chain carries TRBV27 and TRBJ2-7, with D perhaps matching TRBD1 (6 bases). V lost 3 bases and J 1 base, leaving 10 bases between the germline ends. Germline values: CDR1 MNHEY, CDR2 SMNVEV (reference sequence). This CDR3 region has 14 residues. CDR3: CASSLGALSYEQYF. In DNA form, the CDR3 reads TGTGCCAGCAGTTTGGGGGCGCTTTCCTACGAGCAGTACTTC.

This sequence joins TRBV9 and TRBJ1-1; D unresolved. CDR3 size: 13 residues. Germline V gene lookup returns CDR1 SGDLS and CDR2 YYNGEE. With 4 bases removed from V and 8 bases from J, the gap between germline ends came to 15 bases. Written as DNA, the CDR3 is TGTGCCAGCAGCCCCTCCGGTCAGGCGGAAGCTTTCTTT. This encodes CASSPSGQAEAFF.

V gene TRBV4-3 combines with J gene TRBJ1-2; tentatively, D is TRBD1 (6 bases). Trimming left V 0 bases short and J 6 bases short, with 14 bases between. The CDR3 consists of 15 residues. CDR1 and CDR2 (germline): LGHNA, YSLEER. In DNA form, the CDR3 reads TGCGCCAGCAGCCAAGATCGTCAGGGGTATCATGGCTACACCTTC. This sequence encodes CASSQDRQGYHGYTF.

The chain is built from TRBV19 and TRBJ2-2, with a possible D match to TRBD2 (5 bases). Germline V gives CDR1 LNHDA, CDR2 SQIVND (reference sequence). V was shortened by 6 bases and J by 7 bases, with 18 bases between the two germline ends. The CDR3 totals 15 residues. CDR3 nucleotides: TGTGCCAGTAGGAGGGATGTGGGAGCGGTCGGGGAGCTGTTTTTT. It yields the protein CASRRDVGAVGELFF. The full variable domain, rest sourced from reference TRBV19 and TRBJ2-2, is DGGITQSPKYLFRKEGQNVTLSCEQNLNHDAMYWYRQDPGQGLRLIYYSQIVNDFQKGDIAEGYSVSREKKESFPLTVTSAQKNPTAFYLCASRRDVGAVGELFFGEGSRLTVL.

The chain has TRBV14 and TRBJ2-4; perhaps TRBD2 as D (6 bases). Trimming left V 3 bases short and J 8 bases short, with 11 bases between. This CDR3 spans 13 amino acids. Germline CDR1 reads SGHDN; CDR2 reads FVKESK. Written as DNA, the CDR3 is TGTGCCAGCAGCCACGGCGGGGTTGACATTCAGTACTTC. Residues: CASSHGGVDIQYF.